This T cell receptor (beta chain) was obtained from a study of CD8+ T cells in alopecia areata. Study-level findings and limits: Especially in alopecia totalis/universalis, lesional scalp showed greater clonality than normal scalp did. Scalp data also include sequences from resident alphabeta T cells of normal skin. Sharing of TCR sequences between patients (possibly for HLA-related reasons) was less clear than in mice.

On this clone: What it recognizes is unknown.

Sequencing templates came from extracted RNA that was reverse transcribed into cDNA. Sequencing was performed with immunoSEQ multiplex PCR; in TCRdb, only in-frame clones are kept and a portion is missing. The data hold a few hundred thousand clones, with roughly three fifths observed a single time. In germline, CDR1 is SQVTM, CDR2 ANQGSEA. This CDR3 spans 14 amino acids. Unmatched junction bases numbered 8, after V lost 4 bases and J lost 4 bases. The sorting of PBMCs gave CD4+ and CD8+ T cells. This chain connects TRBV29-1 to TRBJ1-2; 8 bases match TRBD1. Sequencing used CD8+ T cells sorted from blood. This receptor was obtained from a human donor in good health. Here the CDR3 DNA reads TGCAGCGTTGGGGGACAGGCGTCCATCTATGGCTACACCTTC. Translating gives CSVGGQASIYGYTF.